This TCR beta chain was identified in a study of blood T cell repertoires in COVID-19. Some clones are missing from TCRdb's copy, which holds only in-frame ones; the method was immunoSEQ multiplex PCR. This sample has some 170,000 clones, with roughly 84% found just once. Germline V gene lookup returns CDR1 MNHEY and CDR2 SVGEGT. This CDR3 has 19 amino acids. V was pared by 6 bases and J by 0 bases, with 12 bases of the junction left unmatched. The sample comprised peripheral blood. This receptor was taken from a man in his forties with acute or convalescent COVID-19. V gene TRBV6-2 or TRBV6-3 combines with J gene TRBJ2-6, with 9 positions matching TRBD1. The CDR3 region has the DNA TGTGCCAGCAGCCCTTACTCCGGGACAGGGACCTCTGGGGCCAACGTCCTGACTTTC. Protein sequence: CASSPYSGTGTSGANVLTF.